The clone carrying this T cell receptor beta chain was picked up a small number of times. The identical CDR3 is also encoded by other nucleotide sequences in the sample. The data belong to a study of blood T cell repertoires in COVID-19. On the study more broadly: The analysed material was cDNA or gDNA that came from T cells, B-cell-depleted T cells, or PBMCs.

Profiled with immunoSEQ multiplex PCR; TCRdb holds only in-frame clones, not every one. The table includes about 160,000 clones, 80% detected once. Germline lookup yields CDR1 LGHNA and CDR2 YNFKEQ. This CDR3 has 15 residues. Trimming took 1 base from V and 0 from J, leaving 9 bases between them. This sequence joins TRBV4-2 and TRBJ1-1, with D hard to call. Material for sequencing was PBMCs or T cells enriched from blood (not recorded which). This TCR was recovered from a man aged 35-49 years who had recovered from COVID-19. The CDR3 is CASSQAPGMNTEAFF. The CDR3 coding sequence is TGTGCCAGCAGCCAAGCCCCGGGAATGAACACTGAAGCTTTCTTT.